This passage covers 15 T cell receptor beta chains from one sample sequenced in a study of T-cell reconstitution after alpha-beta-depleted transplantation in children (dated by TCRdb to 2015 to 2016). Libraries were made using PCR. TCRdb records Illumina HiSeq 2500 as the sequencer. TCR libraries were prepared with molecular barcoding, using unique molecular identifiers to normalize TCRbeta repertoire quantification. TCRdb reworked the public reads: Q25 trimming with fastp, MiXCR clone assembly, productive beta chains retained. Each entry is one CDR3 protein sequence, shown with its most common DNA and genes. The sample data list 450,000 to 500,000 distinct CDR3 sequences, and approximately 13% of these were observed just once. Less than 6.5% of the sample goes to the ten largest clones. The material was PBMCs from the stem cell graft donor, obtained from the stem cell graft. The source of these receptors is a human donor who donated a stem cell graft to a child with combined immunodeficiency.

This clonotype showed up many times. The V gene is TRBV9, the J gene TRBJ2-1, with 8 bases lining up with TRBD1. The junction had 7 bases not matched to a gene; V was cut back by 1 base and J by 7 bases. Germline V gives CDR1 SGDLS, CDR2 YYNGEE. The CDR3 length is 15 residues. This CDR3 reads CASSVRQGAGNEQFF. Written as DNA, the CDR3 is TGTGCCAGCAGCGTACGGCAGGGGGCTGGGAATGAGCAGTTCTTC.

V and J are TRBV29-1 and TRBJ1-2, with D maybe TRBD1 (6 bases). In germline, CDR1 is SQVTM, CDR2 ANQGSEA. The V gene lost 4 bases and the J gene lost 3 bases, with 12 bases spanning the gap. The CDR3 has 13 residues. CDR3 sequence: CSVGSRGDYGYTF. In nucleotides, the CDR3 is TGCAGCGTTGGGAGCAGGGGTGACTATGGCTACACCTTC.

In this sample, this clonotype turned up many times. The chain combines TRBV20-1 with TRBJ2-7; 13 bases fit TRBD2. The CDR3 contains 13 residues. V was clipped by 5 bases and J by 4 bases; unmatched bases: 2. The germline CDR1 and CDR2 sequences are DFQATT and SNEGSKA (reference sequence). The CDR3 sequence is CSALLAGGYEQYF. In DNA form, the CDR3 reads TGCAGTGCTTTACTAGCGGGGGGGTACGAGCAGTACTTC.

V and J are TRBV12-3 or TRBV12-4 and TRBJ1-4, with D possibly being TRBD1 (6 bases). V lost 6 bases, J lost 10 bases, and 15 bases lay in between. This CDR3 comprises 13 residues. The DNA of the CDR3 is TGTGCCAGCAGCCCGATCGCCAGGGGAAAACTGTTTTTT. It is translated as CASSPIARGKLFF.

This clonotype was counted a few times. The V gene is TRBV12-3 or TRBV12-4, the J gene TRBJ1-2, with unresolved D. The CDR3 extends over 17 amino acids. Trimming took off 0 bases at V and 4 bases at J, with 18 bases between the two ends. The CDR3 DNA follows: TGTGCCAGCAGTTTAGCCTCTCCGGACGGAGTCTTCTATGGCTACACCTTC. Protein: CASSLASPDGVFYGYTF.

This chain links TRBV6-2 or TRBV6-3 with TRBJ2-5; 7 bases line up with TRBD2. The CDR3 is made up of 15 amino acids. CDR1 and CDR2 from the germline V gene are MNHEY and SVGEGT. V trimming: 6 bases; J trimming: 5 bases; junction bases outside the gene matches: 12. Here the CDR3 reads CASRRGLEHRETQYF. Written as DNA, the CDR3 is TGTGCCAGCAGACGCGGACTAGAGCACCGGGAGACCCAGTACTTC.

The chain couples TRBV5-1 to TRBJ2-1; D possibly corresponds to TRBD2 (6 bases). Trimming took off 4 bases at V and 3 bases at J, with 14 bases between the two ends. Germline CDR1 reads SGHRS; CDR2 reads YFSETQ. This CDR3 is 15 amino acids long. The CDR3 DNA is TGCGCCAGCAGCCCAAGCGGGTATGACTACAATGAGCAGTTCTTC. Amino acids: CASSPSGYDYNEQFF.

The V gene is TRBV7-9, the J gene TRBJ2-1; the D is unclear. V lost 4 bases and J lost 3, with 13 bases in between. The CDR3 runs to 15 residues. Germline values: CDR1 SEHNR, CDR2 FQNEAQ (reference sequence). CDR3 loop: CASSSEKPFYNEQFF. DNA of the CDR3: TGTGCCAGCAGCTCCGAAAAGCCCTTCTACAATGAGCAGTTCTTC. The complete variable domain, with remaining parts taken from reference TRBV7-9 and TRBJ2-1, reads DTGVSQNPRHKITKRGQNVTFRCDPISEHNRLYWYRQTLGQGPEFLTYFQNEAQLEKSRLLSDRFSAERPKGSFSTLEIQRTEQGDSAMYLCASSSEKPFYNEQFFGPGTRLTVL.

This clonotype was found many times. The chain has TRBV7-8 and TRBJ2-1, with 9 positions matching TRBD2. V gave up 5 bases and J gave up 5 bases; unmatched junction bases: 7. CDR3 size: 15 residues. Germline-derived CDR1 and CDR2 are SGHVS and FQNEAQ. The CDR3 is CASSLWREGNNEQFF. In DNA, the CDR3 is TGTGCCAGCAGCCTCTGGCGGGAGGGGAACAATGAGCAGTTCTTC.

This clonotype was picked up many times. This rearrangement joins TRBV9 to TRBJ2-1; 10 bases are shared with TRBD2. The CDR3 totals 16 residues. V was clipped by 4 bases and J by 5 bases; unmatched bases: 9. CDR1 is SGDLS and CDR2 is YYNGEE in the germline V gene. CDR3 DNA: TGTGCCAGCAGCTCTGTAGGACTAGCGGTACACAATGAGCAGTTCTTC. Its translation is CASSSVGLAVHNEQFF.

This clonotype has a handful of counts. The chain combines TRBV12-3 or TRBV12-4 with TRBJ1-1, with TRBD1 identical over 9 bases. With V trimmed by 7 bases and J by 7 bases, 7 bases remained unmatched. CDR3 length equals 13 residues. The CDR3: CASNPTGGGEAFF. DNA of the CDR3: TGTGCCAGCAATCCTACAGGGGGCGGTGAAGCTTTCTTT.

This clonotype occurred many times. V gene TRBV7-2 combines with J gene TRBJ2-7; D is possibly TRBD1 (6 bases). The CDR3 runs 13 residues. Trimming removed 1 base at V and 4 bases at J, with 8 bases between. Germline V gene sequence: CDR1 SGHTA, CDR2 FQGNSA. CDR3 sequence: CASSLEGEYEQYF. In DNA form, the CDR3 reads TGTGCCAGCAGCTTAGAGGGGGAGTACGAGCAGTACTTC.

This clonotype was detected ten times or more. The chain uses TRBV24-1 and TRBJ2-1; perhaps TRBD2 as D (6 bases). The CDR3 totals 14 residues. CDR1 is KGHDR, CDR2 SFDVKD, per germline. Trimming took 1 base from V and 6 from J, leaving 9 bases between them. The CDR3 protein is CATSDFRESNEQFF. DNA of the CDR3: TGTGCCACCAGTGATTTCCGGGAGAGCAATGAGCAGTTCTTC.

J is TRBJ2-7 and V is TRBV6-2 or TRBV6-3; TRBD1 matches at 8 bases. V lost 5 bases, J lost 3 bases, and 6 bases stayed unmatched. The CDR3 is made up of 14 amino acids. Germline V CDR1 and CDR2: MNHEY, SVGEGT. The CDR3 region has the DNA TGTGCCAGCAGTAAGCGACAGGGGCTCTACGAGCAGTACTTC. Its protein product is CASSKRQGLYEQYF.

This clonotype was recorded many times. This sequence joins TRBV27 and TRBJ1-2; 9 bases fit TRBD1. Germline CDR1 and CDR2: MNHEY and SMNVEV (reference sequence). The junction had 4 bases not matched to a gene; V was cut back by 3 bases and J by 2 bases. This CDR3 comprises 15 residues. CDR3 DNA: TGTGCCAGCAGTTTGCGGGGACAGGGAAACTATGGCTACACCTTC. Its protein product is CASSLRGQGNYGYTF.